This T cell receptor beta chain was identified during a study of patients and donors after allogeneic stem cell transplantation. Germline V gene data show CDR1 as SEHNR and CDR2 as FQNEAQ (reference sequence). The CDR3 loop spans 16 amino acids. The V end was cut by 2 bases, the J end by 2 bases, with 16 bases between. This clonotype occurred a few times. TCRdb ran MiXCR on the RT-PCR reads and lists one entry per CDR3 protein. This sample has some 880,000 distinct CDR3 sequences, with roughly 18% found just once. This TCR was recovered from a human donor who was either an allogeneic HSCT recipient or a stem cell or donor lymphocyte infusion donor (not recorded which). It is not recorded whose cells these are; they may come from a transplant donor. The rearrangement links TRBV7-9 to TRBJ2-7; a weak D match, TRBD2 (6 bases). The sequencing sample was made of blood, either unsorted or a sorted T cell fraction (not recorded which). DNA for the CDR3: TGTGCCAGCAGCTTACGTTCCGCCAGGGAGGCCTACGAGCAGTACTTC. This translates into CASSLRSAREAYEQYF. The entire variable domain, with the rest obtained from reference TRBV7-9 and TRBJ2-7, is as follows: DTGVSQNPRHKITKRGQNVTFRCDPISEHNRLYWYRQTLGQGPEFLTYFQNEAQLEKSRLLSDRFSAERPKGSFSTLEIQRTEQGDSAMYLCASSLRSAREAYEQYFGPGTRLTVT.